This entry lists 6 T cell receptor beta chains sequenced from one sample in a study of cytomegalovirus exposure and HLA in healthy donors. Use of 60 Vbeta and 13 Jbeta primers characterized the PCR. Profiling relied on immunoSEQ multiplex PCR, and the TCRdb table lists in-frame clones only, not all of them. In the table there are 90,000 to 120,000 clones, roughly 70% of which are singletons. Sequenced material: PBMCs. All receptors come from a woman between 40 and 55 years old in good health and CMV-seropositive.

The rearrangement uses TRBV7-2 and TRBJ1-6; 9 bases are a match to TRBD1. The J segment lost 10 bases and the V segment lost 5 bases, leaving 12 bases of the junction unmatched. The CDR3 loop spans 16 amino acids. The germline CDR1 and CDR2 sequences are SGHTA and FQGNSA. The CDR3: CASSRNTGGRGSPLHF. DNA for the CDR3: TGTGCCAGCAGCCGGAATACAGGGGGCAGGGGGTCACCCCTCCACTTT.

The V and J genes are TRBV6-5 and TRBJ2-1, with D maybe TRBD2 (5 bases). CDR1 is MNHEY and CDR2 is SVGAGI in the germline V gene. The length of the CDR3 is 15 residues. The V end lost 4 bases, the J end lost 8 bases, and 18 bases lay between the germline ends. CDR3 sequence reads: CASSFQVAAGDEQFF. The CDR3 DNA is TGTGCCAGCAGTTTCCAGGTCGCTGCCGGGGATGAGCAGTTCTTC.

CDR3 DNA sequence: TGTGCCAGCAGCTTACAGGGGGCGAGTGGCAATCAGCCCCAGCATTTT. It specifies CASSLQGASGNQPQHF. The chain couples TRBV7-2 to TRBJ1-5, with TRBD1 identical over 8 bases. CDR3 length: 16 amino acids. Trimming cost V 2 bases and J 2 bases; bases outside gene matches: 5. Looked up from germline, CDR1 is SGHTA and CDR2 is FQGNSA.

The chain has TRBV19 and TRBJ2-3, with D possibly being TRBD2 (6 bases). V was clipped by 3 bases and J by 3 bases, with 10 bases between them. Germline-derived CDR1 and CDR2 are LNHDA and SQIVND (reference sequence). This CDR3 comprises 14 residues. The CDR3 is CASSMKAGTDTQYF. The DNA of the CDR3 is TGTGCCAGTAGTATGAAGGCGGGAACAGATACGCAGTATTTT. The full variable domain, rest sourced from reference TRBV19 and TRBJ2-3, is DGGITQSPKYLFRKEGQNVTLSCEQNLNHDAMYWYRQDPGQGLRLIYYSQIVNDFQKGDIAEGYSVSREKKESFPLTVTSAQKNPTAFYLCASSMKAGTDTQYFGPGTRLTVL.

The CDR3, as DNA: TGCAGCGTTTCCGACAAAACGTCTGGAAACACCATATATTTT. Translating it yields CSVSDKTSGNTIYF. This sequence joins TRBV29-1 and TRBJ1-3; no definite D call. Trimming stripped 5 bases from V and 1 base from J, with 12 bases between. Germline V CDR1 and CDR2: SQVTM, ANQGSEA. This CDR3 has 14 residues.

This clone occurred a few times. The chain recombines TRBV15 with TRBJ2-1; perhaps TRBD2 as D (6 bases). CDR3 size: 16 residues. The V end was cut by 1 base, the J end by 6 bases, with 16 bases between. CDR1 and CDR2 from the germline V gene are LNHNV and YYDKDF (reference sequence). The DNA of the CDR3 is TGTGCCACCAGCAGAGGGGGCGGGGTAGCTTCCAATGAGCAGTTCTTC. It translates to CATSRGGGVASNEQFF.